The 20 T cell receptor beta chains below were found in one sample sequenced in a study of identifying expanded T cells in peripheral blood. TCRdb's copy holds only in-frame clones and misses some; the assay was immunoSEQ multiplex PCR. The sample carries 120,000 or so clones, approximately 88% recorded once. Input material: blood. Receptors were obtained from a person aged 18 to 70 in good health.

The chain links TRBV7-6 to TRBJ1-2; perhaps TRBD1 as D (5 bases). The CDR3 runs to 14 residues. Germline CDR1 reads SGHVS; CDR2 reads FNYEAQ. V dropped 5 bases and J dropped 6 bases, with 16 bases sitting between them. CDR3 sequence: CASSRGLLMDGYTF. CDR3 nucleotide sequence: TGTGCCAGCAGCCGGGGACTCTTAATGGATGGCTACACCTTC.

V usage is TRBV19 and J usage is TRBJ2-3, with D hard to call. The V end lost 0 bases, the J end lost 0 bases, and 13 bases lay between the germline ends. CDR1 is LNHDA and CDR2 is SQIVND in the germline V gene (reference sequence). The CDR3 loop spans 17 amino acids. CDR3 DNA: TGTGCCAGTAGTATAGATCTCTGGTCTACTAGCACAGATACGCAGTATTTT. It is translated as CASSIDLWSTSTDTQYF.

This rearrangement joins TRBV10-3 to TRBJ2-7, with 12 bases aligning to TRBD1. The CDR3 consists of 13 residues. Per the germline V gene, CDR1 is ENHRY and CDR2 is SYGVKD. With 6 bases clipped from V and 6 bases from J, the junction kept 3 bases outside the gene matches. The CDR3 DNA sequence: TGTGCCATCAGCCGGGACAGGGGGCTCGAGCAGTACTTC. As protein: CAISRDRGLEQYF.

This chain's CDR3 is CASSVDLWGGYTF. The CDR3 bases are TGTGCCAGCAGCGTAGACCTCTGGGGTGGCTACACCTTC. J is TRBJ1-2 and V is TRBV9, with D hard to call. This CDR3 contains 13 residues. Looked up from germline, CDR1 is SGDLS and CDR2 is YYNGEE. V lost 0 bases, J lost 7 bases, and 10 bases lay in between.

The genes are TRBV4-1 and TRBJ1-2; D is unresolved. Germline V gene data show CDR1 as MGHRA and CDR2 as YSYEKL. Trimming left V 1 base short and J 8 bases short, with 14 bases between. CDR3 size: 14 residues. This CDR3 is CASSQVGGGSGYTF. CDR3 bases: TGCGCCAGCAGCCAAGTCGGTGGCGGGAGCGGCTACACCTTC.

CDR3 sequence: CASSLYSRTGYEQYF. CDR3 sequence (DNA): TGTGCCAGCAGCTTATATAGCAGGACAGGCTACGAGCAGTACTTC. The chain links TRBV11-3 to TRBJ2-7; TRBD1 matches at 7 bases. V lost 2 bases to trimming and J lost 3 bases; unmatched junction nucleotides: 7. CDR3 length: 15 amino acids. Germline V gives CDR1 SGHNT, CDR2 YENEEA. The entire variable domain, with the rest obtained from reference TRBV11-3 and TRBJ2-7, is as follows: EAGVVQSPRYKIIEKKQPVAFWCNPISGHNTLYWYLQNLGQGPELLIRYENEEAVDDSQLPKDRFSAERLKGVDSTLKIQPAELGDSAVYLCASSLYSRTGYEQYFGPGTRLTVT.

This chain connects TRBV2 to TRBJ1-2; no reliable D call. The germline V and J ends were trimmed by 7 bases and 3 bases, with 15 bases remaining between them. CDR1 SNHLY and CDR2 FYNNEI come from the germline V gene. This CDR3 region has 14 residues. The CDR3 DNA reads TGTGCCAGCACTAGCATGGTGGTGGACTATGGCTACACCTTC. Amino acid sequence: CASTSMVVDYGYTF.

The chain carries TRBV9 and TRBJ2-7; D could derive from TRBD1 or TRBD2 (5 bases each). The CDR3 extends over 15 amino acids. V lost 4 bases, J lost 4 bases, and 18 bases lay in between. Germline lookup yields CDR1 SGDLS and CDR2 YYNGEE. The CDR3 DNA is TGTGCCAGCAGCCCCCGAGGGGACCCTAGTTACGAGCAGTACTTC. The encoded protein is CASSPRGDPSYEQYF.

The chain has TRBV7-9 and TRBJ2-1; 13 bases align to TRBD2. The trim removed 5 bases at V and 6 bases at J, leaving 4 bases unmatched. This CDR3 region has 15 residues. Germline-derived CDR1 and CDR2 are SEHNR and FQNEAQ (reference sequence). The CDR3 sequence: CASSAWTSGGNEQFF. The CDR3 region has the DNA TGTGCCAGCAGCGCGTGGACTAGCGGGGGCAATGAGCAGTTCTTC.

The V gene is TRBV10-2, the J gene TRBJ2-1; 12 bases match TRBD1. With 5 bases clipped from V and 7 bases from J, the junction kept 12 bases outside the gene matches. The CDR3 contains 17 residues. Germline CDR1 WSHSY, CDR2 SAAADI. Here the CDR3 reads CASSNTLGQGARNEQFF. The CDR3 DNA reads TGCGCCAGCAGTAATACTCTGGGACAGGGGGCGCGGAATGAGCAGTTCTTC.

The chain uses TRBV7-6 and TRBJ1-1; D possibly corresponds to TRBD1 (6 bases). V dropped 2 bases and J dropped 0 bases, with 13 bases sitting between them. Germline-derived CDR1 and CDR2 are SGHVS and FNYEAQ. The CDR3 contains 16 residues. CDR3 protein: CASSLLGGTMNTEAFF. The CDR3 DNA reads as TGTGCCAGCAGCTTACTCGGTGGGACAATGAACACTGAAGCTTTCTTT.

The chain combines TRBV10-3 with TRBJ2-1, with TRBD1 as a possible D gene (5 bases). Germline values: CDR1 ENHRY, CDR2 SYGVKD. V was pared by 2 bases and J by 8 bases, with 10 bases between. The CDR3 contains 13 residues. The chain's CDR3 is CAISEPTRDEQFF. The CDR3 DNA reads as TGTGCCATCAGTGAGCCGACCAGGGATGAGCAGTTCTTC.

The sample holds a few counts of this clone. The J gene is TRBJ1-1, the V gene TRBV10-2; D may be TRBD1 (6 bases). The V end lost 8 bases, the J end lost 5 bases, and 15 bases lay between the germline ends. Germline values: CDR1 WSHSY, CDR2 SAAADI. The CDR3 loop spans 13 amino acids. The CDR3: CASLRGEGTEAFF. CDR3 nucleotide sequence: TGCGCCAGCCTCAGGGGAGAAGGGACTGAAGCTTTCTTT.

The rearrangement links TRBV19 to TRBJ1-1; D gene ambiguous. CDR3 length equals 14 residues. Germline CDR1 is LNHDA and CDR2 is SQIVND (reference sequence). V lost 3 bases and J lost 2, with 10 bases in between. The CDR3 reads CASSMVGGNTEAFF. The CDR3, as DNA: TGTGCCAGTAGTATGGTTGGTGGAAACACTGAAGCTTTCTTT. Drawing the rest from reference TRBV19 and TRBJ1-1, the complete variable domain is DGGITQSPKYLFRKEGQNVTLSCEQNLNHDAMYWYRQDPGQGLRLIYYSQIVNDFQKGDIAEGYSVSREKKESFPLTVTSAQKNPTAFYLCASSMVGGNTEAFFGQGTRLTVV.

This clone came up many times. The chain couples TRBV7-9 to TRBJ2-1; maybe TRBD2 (5 bases). V was trimmed by 5 bases and J by 12 bases, leaving 20 bases between them. CDR3 length equals 14 residues. Germline V gene lookup returns CDR1 SEHNR and CDR2 FQNEAQ (reference sequence). Here the CDR3 DNA reads TGTGCCAGCAGCATTTCTTTGACATGGGAGAGGCAGTTCTTC. Amino acids: CASSISLTWERQFF. The variable domain in full, completed from reference TRBV7-9 and TRBJ2-1, reads DTGVSQNPRHKITKRGQNVTFRCDPISEHNRLYWYRQTLGQGPEFLTYFQNEAQLEKSRLLSDRFSAERPKGSFSTLEIQRTEQGDSAMYLCASSISLTWERQFFGPGTRLTVL.

This chain connects TRBV6-6 to TRBJ2-5; TRBD1 is a possible D gene (5 bases). The CDR3 has 14 residues. Trimming pared 0 bases from V and 1 base from J, leaving 6 bases between. The germline V gene has CDR1 MNHNY and CDR2 SVGAGI (reference sequence). CDR3 DNA: TGTGCCAGCAGTTACTCAACAGGCCAAGAGACCCAGTACTTC. Protein product: CASSYSTGQETQYF.

The rearrangement links TRBV2 to TRBJ1-5; D perhaps matches TRBD1 (5 bases). The germline V and J ends were trimmed by 4 bases and 4 bases, with 11 bases remaining between them. The germline V gene encodes CDR1 SNHLY and CDR2 FYNNEI. The CDR3 extends over 14 amino acids. The CDR3 protein is CASSGQSKNQPQHF. CDR3 DNA: TGTGCCAGCAGTGGACAGAGTAAAAATCAGCCCCAGCATTTT.

This clone was found a few times. CDR3 sequence (DNA): TGTGCCAGCGGGACCGGGGGGCGCTTTCAGCCCCAGCATTTT. Translated, it gives CASGTGGRFQPQHF. V usage is TRBV6-5 and J usage is TRBJ1-5, with D maybe TRBD1 (6 bases). Germline-derived CDR1 and CDR2 are MNHEY and SVGAGI. Trimming removed 8 bases from V and 6 bases from J, with 17 bases in between. The CDR3 sequence is 14 residues long.

This rearrangement joins TRBV11-2 to TRBJ2-7; D perhaps matches TRBD1 (6 bases). Germline-derived CDR1 and CDR2 are SGHAT and FQNNGV. Trimming pared 2 bases from V and 6 bases from J, leaving 8 bases between. The CDR3 runs to 12 residues. The CDR3 DNA follows: TGTGCCAGCAGCTTACAGGGGATCGAGCAGTACTTC. Protein product: CASSLQGIEQYF.

The chain is built from TRBV19 and TRBJ1-1; perhaps TRBD1 as D (6 bases). The CDR3 contains 14 residues. Germline V gene lookup returns CDR1 LNHDA and CDR2 SQIVND (reference sequence). The V and J ends lost 6 bases and 1 base respectively, with 12 bases between them. For the CDR3, the DNA is TGTGCCAGTAGGGCAGGACAGTGGAACACTGAAGCTTTCTTT. Translation gives CASRAGQWNTEAFF.